The TCR beta chain described here comes from a study of identical twins. Unique molecular identifiers were present on the cDNA, and a universal primer site came from template switching. TCRdb processed the 5' RACE reads anew with MiXCR; each CDR3 protein has one entry. The sample yields 200,000 to 250,000 distinct CDR3 sequences, around 8.1% seen once. The sample holds a few counts of this clonotype. Its antigen is currently unknown. Broader study findings: Researchers reported weaker excess twin sharing in beta out-of-frame sequences. Conclusions leaned on cross-sectional statistical analysis and did not track the same donors over time.

Looked up from germline, CDR1 is SGDLS and CDR2 is YYNGEE. The V gene end was trimmed by 1 base and the J gene end by 10 bases; junction bases not matched to a gene: 4. The CDR3 length is 13 residues. The same sample was also studied in work on yellow fever vaccine responses in identical twins. That source reports: Twins' vaccine T cell responses reportedly seemed partly convergent and partly personalized.

The TCR sequence derives from a woman under 30 in good health. Sequenced: memory (CD45RO+) T cells sorted from blood. The chain recombines TRBV9 with TRBJ2-1; 8 bases line up with TRBD1. CDR3 protein: CASSVKDRAEQFF. The DNA for the CDR3 is TGTGCCAGCAGCGTAAAGGACAGGGCAGAGCAGTTCTTC.